This TCR beta chain was profiled in a study of CD8 T cells in ankylosing spondylitis. A note on this clonotype: The antigen remains unidentified.

In TCRdb, the 5' RACE reads were re-called with MiXCR into one record per CDR3 protein. The sample records fewer than 450,000 distinct CDR3 sequences, about a sixth being singletons. General study results and limits: In ankylosing spondylitis blood, a motif of eight highly homologous TCR beta variants appeared characteristic.

The specimen sequenced was blood, either unsorted or a sorted T cell fraction (not recorded which). The clonotype was recovered from a male donor with ankylosing spondylitis.

The DNA of the CDR3 is TGTGCCAGCAGCTTAAGACTAGCGGGAGTGTCAGATACGCAGTATTTT. Amino acid sequence: CASSLRLAGVSDTQYF. V gene TRBV7-2 combines with J gene TRBJ2-3; 12 bases are shared with TRBD2. The germline V gene has CDR1 SGHTA and CDR2 FQGNSA. V trimming: 2 bases; J trimming: 4 bases; junction bases outside the gene matches: 4. This CDR3 contains 16 residues.